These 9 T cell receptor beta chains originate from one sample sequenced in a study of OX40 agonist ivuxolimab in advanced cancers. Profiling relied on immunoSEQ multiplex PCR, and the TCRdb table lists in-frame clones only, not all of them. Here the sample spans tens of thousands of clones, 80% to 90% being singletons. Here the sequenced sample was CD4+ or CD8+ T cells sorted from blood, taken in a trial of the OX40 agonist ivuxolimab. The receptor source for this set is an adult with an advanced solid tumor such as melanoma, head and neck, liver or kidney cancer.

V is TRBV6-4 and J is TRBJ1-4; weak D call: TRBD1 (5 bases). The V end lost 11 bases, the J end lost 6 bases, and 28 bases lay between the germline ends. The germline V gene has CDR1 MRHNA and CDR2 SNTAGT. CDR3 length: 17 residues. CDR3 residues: CAAGGTRHKGRDEKLFF. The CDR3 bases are TGTGCCGCAGGCGGGACCCGACATAAAGGGAGGGATGAAAAACTGTTTTTT.

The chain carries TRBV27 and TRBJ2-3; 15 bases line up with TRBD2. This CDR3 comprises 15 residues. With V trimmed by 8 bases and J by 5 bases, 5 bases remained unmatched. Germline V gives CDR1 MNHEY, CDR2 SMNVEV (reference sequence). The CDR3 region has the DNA TGTGCCAGCGGGTGGGGACTAGCGGGAGGAGATACGCAGTATTTT. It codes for CASGWGLAGGDTQYF.

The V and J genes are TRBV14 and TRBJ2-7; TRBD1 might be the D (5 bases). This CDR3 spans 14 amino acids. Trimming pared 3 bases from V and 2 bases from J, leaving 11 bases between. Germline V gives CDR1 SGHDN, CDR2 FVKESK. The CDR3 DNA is TGTGCCAGCAGCCATGCTCAGGGCCCCTACGAGCAGTACTTC. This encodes CASSHAQGPYEQYF.

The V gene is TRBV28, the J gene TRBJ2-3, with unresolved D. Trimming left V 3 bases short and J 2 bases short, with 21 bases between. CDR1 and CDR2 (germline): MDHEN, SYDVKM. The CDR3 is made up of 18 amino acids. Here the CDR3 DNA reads TGTGCCAGCAGTTTTCGATTTGGGCTAGACATACACACAGATACGCAGTATTTT. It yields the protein CASSFRFGLDIHTDTQYF.

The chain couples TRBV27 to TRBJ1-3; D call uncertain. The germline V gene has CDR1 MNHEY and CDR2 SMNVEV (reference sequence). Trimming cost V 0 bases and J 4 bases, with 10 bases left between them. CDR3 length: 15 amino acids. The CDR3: CASSLSGSAGNTIYF. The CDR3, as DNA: TGTGCCAGCAGTTTATCGGGGAGTGCCGGAAACACCATATATTTT.

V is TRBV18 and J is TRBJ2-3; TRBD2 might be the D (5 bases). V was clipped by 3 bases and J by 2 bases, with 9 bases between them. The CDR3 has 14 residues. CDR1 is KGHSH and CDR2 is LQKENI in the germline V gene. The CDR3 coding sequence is TGTGCCAGCTCACCCGGGGTAGACACAGATACGCAGTATTTT. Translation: CASSPGVDTDTQYF. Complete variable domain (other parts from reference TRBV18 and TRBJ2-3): NAGVMQNPRHLVRRRGQEARLRCSPMKGHSHVYWYRQLPEEGLKFMVYLQKENIIDESGMPKERFSAEFPKEGPSILRIQQVVRGDSAAYFCASSPGVDTDTQYFGPGTRLTVL.

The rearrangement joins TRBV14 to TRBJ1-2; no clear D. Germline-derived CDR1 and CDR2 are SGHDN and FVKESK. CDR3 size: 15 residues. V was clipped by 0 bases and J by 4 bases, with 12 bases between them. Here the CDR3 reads CASSQDKWQPYGYTF. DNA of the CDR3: TGTGCCAGCAGCCAAGATAAGTGGCAGCCCTATGGCTACACCTTC.

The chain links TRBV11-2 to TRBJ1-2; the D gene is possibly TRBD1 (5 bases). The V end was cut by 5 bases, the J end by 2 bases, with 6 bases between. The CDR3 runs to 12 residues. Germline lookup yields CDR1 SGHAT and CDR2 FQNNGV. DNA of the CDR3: TGTGCCAGCAGCCCAGGGAACTATGGCTACACCTTC. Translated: CASSPGNYGYTF.

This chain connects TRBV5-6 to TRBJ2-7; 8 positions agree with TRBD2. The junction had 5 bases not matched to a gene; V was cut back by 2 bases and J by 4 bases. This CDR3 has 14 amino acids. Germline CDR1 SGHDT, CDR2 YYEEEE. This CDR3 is CASSFSQREYEQYF. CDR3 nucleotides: TGTGCCAGCAGCTTTTCCCAGCGGGAGTACGAGCAGTACTTC.